These 26 T cell receptor beta chains came from one sample sequenced in a study of CD8 T cells in ankylosing spondylitis. Study-level findings and limits: A TCR beta motif of 8 or 9 highly homologous variants appeared characteristic of ankylosing spondylitis blood.

TCRdb re-called the 5' RACE reads with MiXCR, one entry per CDR3 protein. Counted here are 650,000 to 800,000 distinct CDR3 sequences, around 19% occurring once; the ten biggest clones make up under 20%. These receptors are not linked to any known antigen. The sample consisted of blood, either unsorted or a sorted T cell fraction (not recorded which). The receptors stem from a male donor with ankylosing spondylitis.

In its sample, this clonotype was seen a few times. The chain has TRBV2 and TRBJ2-7; 10 bases map to TRBD1. Germline lookup yields CDR1 SNHLY and CDR2 FYNNEI. The V gene end was trimmed by 2 bases and the J gene end by 3 bases; junction bases not matched to a gene: 7. The CDR3 totals 16 residues. CDR3 residues: CASSEFRDRGVYEQYF. DNA of the CDR3: TGTGCCAGCAGTGAATTTAGGGACAGGGGCGTCTACGAGCAGTACTTC.

J is TRBJ1-5 and V is TRBV5-6; the match to TRBD1 covers 7 bases. V shed 2 bases and J 7 bases; nucleotides not matched to a gene: 12. The germline gives CDR1 SGHDT, CDR2 YYEEEE. The CDR3 loop spans 16 amino acids. The chain's CDR3 is CASSFFSATGVQPQHF. In DNA form, the CDR3 reads TGTGCCAGCAGCTTTTTTTCCGCAACAGGGGTCCAGCCCCAGCATTTT.

This clonotype was recorded once. The V and J genes are TRBV14 and TRBJ2-3, with D possibly matching TRBD2 (6 bases). CDR3 length: 15 amino acids. Looked up from germline, CDR1 is SGHDN and CDR2 is FVKESK. The germline V and J ends were trimmed by 4 bases and 3 bases, with 14 bases remaining between them. The CDR3 here is CASSLSEGSTDTQYF. The CDR3 DNA reads TGTGCCAGCAGCCTCTCGGAGGGGTCTACAGATACGCAGTATTTT.

J is TRBJ1-1 and V is TRBV6-1; a possible D gene is TRBD1 (5 bases). This CDR3 is built from 12 residues. Germline CDR1 is MNHNS and CDR2 is SASEGT. Trimming removed 5 bases at V and 10 bases at J, with 14 bases between. CDR3 residues: CASSPVGVRAFF. The CDR3 DNA reads TGTGCCAGCAGTCCGGTGGGGGTTAGAGCTTTCTTT.

The chain recombines TRBV24-1 with TRBJ2-7, with no clear D. The CDR3 is made up of 12 amino acids. The germline gives CDR1 KGHDR, CDR2 SFDVKD. The ends were cut back, 4 bases at V and 4 bases at J, with 7 bases in the middle. The DNA for the CDR3 is TGTGCCACCAGTGACTTTGGATACGAGCAGTACTTC. This translates into CATSDFGYEQYF.

V gene TRBV12-3 or TRBV12-4 combines with J gene TRBJ2-7; possible D gene TRBD2, 6 bases. V lost 6 bases and J 9 bases, leaving 21 bases between the germline ends. The CDR3 sequence is 14 residues long. The CDR3, as DNA: TGTGCCAGCAGCCGGGACTCATTACCTACGAGGCAGTACTTC. Translating it yields CASSRDSLPTRQYF.

The rearrangement uses TRBV28 and TRBJ2-7; 7 bases align to TRBD1. Losses at the gene ends were 6 bases for V and 7 bases for J; bases not matched to a gene: 12. The V gene's germline CDR1 is MDHEN and CDR2 SYDVKM. The CDR3 covers 14 residues. The CDR3 spells CASSPTGEQREQYF. CDR3 nucleotide sequence: TGTGCCAGCAGCCCTACAGGGGAGCAGCGAGAGCAGTACTTC.

This clonotype was observed a few times. The chain recombines TRBV29-1 with TRBJ1-5; 9 bases line up with TRBD1. CDR1 is SQVTM, CDR2 ANQGSEA, per germline. The trim removed 8 bases at V and 9 bases at J, leaving 8 bases unmatched. This CDR3 is built from 12 residues. The DNA of the CDR3 is TGCAGCACTTGGACAGGGGAAGGGCCCCAGCATTTT. Residues: CSTWTGEGPQHF.

This chain connects TRBV4-1 to TRBJ1-1; D ambiguous. The ends were cut back, 0 bases at V and 11 bases at J, with 13 bases in the middle. This CDR3 comprises 13 residues. Germline-derived CDR1 and CDR2 are MGHRA and YSYEKL. The CDR3 protein is CASSQEFGKGAFF. The DNA of the CDR3 is TGCGCCAGCAGCCAAGAATTCGGGAAAGGGGCTTTCTTT.

The V gene is TRBV28, the J gene TRBJ2-7, with TRBD1 matching 7 bases. Germline V gives CDR1 MDHEN, CDR2 SYDVKM. CDR3 length: 16 amino acids. Trimming removed 2 bases from V and 3 bases from J; junction bases left unmatched: 10. The CDR3 sequence: CASSLGDRLAGYEQYF. The DNA of the CDR3 is TGTGCCAGCAGTTTAGGGGACAGACTTGCCGGCTACGAGCAGTACTTC.

V gene TRBV7-8 combines with J gene TRBJ2-3; D might be TRBD1 or TRBD2, each matching 5 bases. Germline CDR1 reads SGHVS; CDR2 reads FQNEAQ. There are 15 residues in the CDR3. V lost 1 base, J lost 5 bases, and 13 bases lay in between. The CDR3 sequence is CASSLGPGTLDTQYF. The CDR3 DNA sequence: TGTGCCAGCAGCTTAGGCCCCGGGACCTTAGATACGCAGTATTTT.

CDR3 DNA: TGCGCCAGCAGCGGGGAAGGAGGGTCTTCACCCCTCCACTTT. Translated, it gives CASSGEGGSSPLHF. V gene TRBV5-1 combines with J gene TRBJ1-6; D gene uncertain. Trimming left V 4 bases short and J 9 bases short, with 14 bases between. Germline CDR1 SGHRS, CDR2 YFSETQ. The CDR3 extends over 14 amino acids.

In this sample, this clonotype turned up a few times. The V and J genes are TRBV4-3 and TRBJ2-1; D is unresolved. The V gene lost 0 bases and the J gene lost 2 bases, with 2 bases spanning the gap. Germline CDR1 is LGHNA and CDR2 is YSLEER. This CDR3 has 13 residues. The CDR3 is CASSQEAYNEQFF. CDR3 bases: TGCGCCAGCAGCCAAGAAGCCTACAATGAGCAGTTCTTC.

The chain has TRBV2 and TRBJ2-5, with 8 bases fitting TRBD1. CDR3 length equals 14 residues. The junction had 9 bases not matched to a gene; V was cut back by 7 bases and J by 5 bases. Per germline, CDR1 SNHLY and CDR2 FYNNEI. CDR3 bases: TGTGCCAGCACAGGACAGGGCCCGGGGGAGACCCAGTACTTC. Protein product: CASTGQGPGETQYF.

This clonotype was observed a few times. The chain employs TRBV5-1 and TRBJ2-7; no definite D call. The CDR3 sequence is 15 residues long. Germline lookup yields CDR1 SGHRS and CDR2 YFSETQ. V was pared by 0 bases and J by 2 bases, with 12 bases between. CDR3 nucleotide sequence: TGCGCCAGCAGCTTGGAGGGCAGCAGGACCTACGAGCAGTACTTC. This gives the protein CASSLEGSRTYEQYF.

This clonotype was seen a few times. The chain has TRBV4-3 and TRBJ2-1, with D tentatively TRBD2 (5 bases). Germline assignment: CDR1 LGHNA and CDR2 YSLEER. With 0 bases removed from V and 4 bases from J, the gap between germline ends came to 10 bases. The length of the CDR3 is 15 residues. The CDR3 DNA reads as TGCGCCAGCAGCCAAGACGAGCGGTATTACAATGAGCAGTTCTTC. It encodes CASSQDERYYNEQFF.

A few counts support this clonotype. V usage is TRBV12-3 or TRBV12-4 and J usage is TRBJ2-5, with D possibly being TRBD2 (6 bases). The V gene lost 4 bases and the J gene lost 0 bases, with 12 bases spanning the gap. This CDR3 is 15 amino acids long. CDR3 sequence: CASSSSVLNQETQYF. CDR3 coding DNA: TGTGCCAGCAGTTCTAGCGTATTAAACCAAGAGACCCAGTACTTC.

This clonotype has only a few counts. The rearrangement uses TRBV29-1 and TRBJ2-7, with D possibly TRBD2 on 6 matching bases. CDR3 size: 12 residues. The V end was cut by 7 bases, the J end by 4 bases, with 14 bases between. Germline lookup yields CDR1 SQVTM and CDR2 ANQGSEA. CDR3 sequence reads: CSARAGGYEQYF. The CDR3, as DNA: TGCAGCGCCCGCGCTGGGGGGTACGAGCAGTACTTC.

The sample holds a few counts of this clonotype. This rearrangement joins TRBV9 to TRBJ2-1; the D gene is possibly TRBD1 (5 bases). Between the trimmed V and J ends, which lost 4 bases and 2 bases, there was a span of 16 bases. This CDR3 contains 16 residues. Germline V gene data show CDR1 as SGDLS and CDR2 as YYNGEE. DNA of the CDR3: TGTGCCAGCAGCCCCCCAGGGAATTATCCCTACAATGAGCAGTTCTTC. Residues: CASSPPGNYPYNEQFF.

The J gene is TRBJ2-2, the V gene TRBV4-3; unclear D gene. Germline V gene data show CDR1 as LGHNA and CDR2 as YSLEER. The CDR3 sequence is 15 residues long. V lost 1 base and J 6 bases, leaving 12 bases between the germline ends. The DNA for the CDR3 is TGCGCCAGCAGCCAAGTGGGCCTCCGCGCCGGGGAGCTGTTTTTT. It codes for CASSQVGLRAGELFF.

In this sample, this clonotype turned up a few times. This chain uses TRBV6-1 with TRBJ1-1; TRBD1 might be the D (5 bases). Per germline, CDR1 MNHNS and CDR2 SASEGT. V was pared by 3 bases and J by 4 bases, with 18 bases between. The CDR3 covers 16 residues. CDR3 nucleotides: TGTGCCAGCAGTGAGCCGGGGAACTTGGGGGGCACTGAAGCTTTCTTT. As protein: CASSEPGNLGGTEAFF.

This clonotype was counted between two and nine times. This chain joins TRBV20-1 and TRBJ2-6; either TRBD1 or TRBD2 may fit D (6 bases each). This CDR3 region has 19 residues. Trimming stripped 5 bases from V and 2 bases from J, with 25 bases between. CDR1 DFQATT and CDR2 SNEGSKA come from the germline V gene (reference sequence). CDR3 in amino acids: CSAPEGGWGPGTGANVLTF. The CDR3 region has the DNA TGCAGTGCTCCGGAGGGGGGTTGGGGACCTGGGACTGGGGCCAACGTCCTGACTTTC.

There are a few counts of this clonotype. CDR3 sequence reads: CASNRVMNTEAFF. In DNA form, the CDR3 reads TGTGCCAGCAACAGGGTGATGAACACTGAAGCTTTCTTT. The chain is built from TRBV6-1 and TRBJ1-1; D perhaps matches TRBD1 (6 bases). The germline V gene encodes CDR1 MNHNS and CDR2 SASEGT. This CDR3 region has 13 residues. V was cut by 7 bases and J by 0 bases, with 9 bases left in between.

The chain is built from TRBV10-2 and TRBJ2-2, with unresolved D. V was pared by 3 bases and J by 1 base, with 3 bases between. The germline CDR1 and CDR2 sequences are WSHSY and SAAADI. The CDR3 spans 13 residues. The CDR3 reads CASSDVNTGELFF. The CDR3 bases are TGCGCCAGCAGTGACGTGAACACCGGGGAGCTGTTTTTT.

This clonotype showed up many times. The gene calls are TRBV10-3 and TRBJ2-7; TRBD1 might be the D (5 bases). Germline assignment: CDR1 ENHRY and CDR2 SYGVKD. The CDR3 is made up of 16 amino acids. Trimming took 5 bases from V and 0 from J, leaving 17 bases between them. CDR3 sequence reads: CAISPRQTRSSYEQYF. The CDR3 nucleotides are TGTGCCATCAGTCCCCGACAGACCCGAAGCTCCTACGAGCAGTACTTC.

This clonotype was counted a few times. This rearrangement joins TRBV13 to TRBJ1-4, with a possible D match to TRBD1 (6 bases). The germline gives CDR1 PRHDT, CDR2 FYEKMQ (reference sequence). Trimming cost V 0 bases and J 8 bases, with 13 bases left between them. The CDR3 sequence is 15 residues long. Here the CDR3 reads CASSLGGGGAEKLFF. CDR3 nucleotide sequence: TGTGCCAGCAGCTTAGGGGGCGGGGGCGCGGAAAAACTGTTTTTT.